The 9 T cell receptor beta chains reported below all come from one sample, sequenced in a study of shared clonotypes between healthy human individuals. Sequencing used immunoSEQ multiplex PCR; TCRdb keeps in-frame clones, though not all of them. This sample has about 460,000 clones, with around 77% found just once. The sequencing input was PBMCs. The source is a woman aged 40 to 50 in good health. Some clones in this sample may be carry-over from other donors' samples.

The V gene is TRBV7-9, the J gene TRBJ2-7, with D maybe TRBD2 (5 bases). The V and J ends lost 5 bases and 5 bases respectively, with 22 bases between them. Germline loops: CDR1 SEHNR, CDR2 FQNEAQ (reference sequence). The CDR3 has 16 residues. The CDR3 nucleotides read TGTGCCAGCAGCCTAACCGGAAGCCGAGGGATCCACGAGCAGTACTTC. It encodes CASSLTGSRGIHEQYF.

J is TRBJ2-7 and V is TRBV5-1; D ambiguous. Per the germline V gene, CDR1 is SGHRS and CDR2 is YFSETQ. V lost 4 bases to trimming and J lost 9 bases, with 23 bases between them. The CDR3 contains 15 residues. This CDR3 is CASSPTAGPSVGQYF. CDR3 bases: TGCGCCAGCAGCCCGACGGCAGGCCCCTCGGTTGGGCAGTACTTC.

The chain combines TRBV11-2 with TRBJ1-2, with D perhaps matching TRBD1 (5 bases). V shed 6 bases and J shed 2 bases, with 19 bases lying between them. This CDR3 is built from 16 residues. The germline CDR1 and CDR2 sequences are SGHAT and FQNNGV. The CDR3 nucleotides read TGTGCCAGCAGACGAAATATCCCGGGACGCAACTATGGCTACACCTTC. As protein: CASRRNIPGRNYGYTF.

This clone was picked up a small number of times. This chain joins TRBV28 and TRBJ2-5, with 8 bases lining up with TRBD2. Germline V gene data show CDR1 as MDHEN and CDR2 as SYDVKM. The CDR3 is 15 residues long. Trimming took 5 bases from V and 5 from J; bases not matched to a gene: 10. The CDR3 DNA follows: TGTGCCAGCAGTCTCTATCCGGCTAGCGGGGAGACCCAGTACTTC. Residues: CASSLYPASGETQYF.

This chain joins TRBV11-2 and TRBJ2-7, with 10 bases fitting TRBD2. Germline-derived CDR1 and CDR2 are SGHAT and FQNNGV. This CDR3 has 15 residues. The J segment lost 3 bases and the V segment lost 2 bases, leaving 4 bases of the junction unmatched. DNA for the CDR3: TGTGCCAGCAGCTTAAGGACTAGCGGAGACTACGAGCAGTACTTC. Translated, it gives CASSLRTSGDYEQYF.

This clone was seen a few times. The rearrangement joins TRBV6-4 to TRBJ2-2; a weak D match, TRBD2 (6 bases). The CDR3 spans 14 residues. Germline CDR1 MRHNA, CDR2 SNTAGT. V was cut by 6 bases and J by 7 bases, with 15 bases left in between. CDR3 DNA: TGTGCCAGCAGCCCTACTAGCTGGGGCGGGGAGCTGTTTTTT. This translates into CASSPTSWGGELFF.

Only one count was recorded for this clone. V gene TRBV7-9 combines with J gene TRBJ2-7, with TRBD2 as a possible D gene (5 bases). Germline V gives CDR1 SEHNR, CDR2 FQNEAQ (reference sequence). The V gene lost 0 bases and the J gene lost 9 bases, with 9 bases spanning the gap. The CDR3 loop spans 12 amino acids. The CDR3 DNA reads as TGTGCCAGCAGCTTAGCGCTCGCGGGGCAGTACTTC. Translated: CASSLALAGQYF.

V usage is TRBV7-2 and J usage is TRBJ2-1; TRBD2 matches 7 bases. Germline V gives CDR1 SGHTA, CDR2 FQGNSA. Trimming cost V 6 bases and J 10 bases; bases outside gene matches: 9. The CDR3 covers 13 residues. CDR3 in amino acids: CASRERLAGEQFF. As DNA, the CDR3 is TGTGCCAGCAGGGAAAGACTAGCCGGGGAGCAGTTCTTC.

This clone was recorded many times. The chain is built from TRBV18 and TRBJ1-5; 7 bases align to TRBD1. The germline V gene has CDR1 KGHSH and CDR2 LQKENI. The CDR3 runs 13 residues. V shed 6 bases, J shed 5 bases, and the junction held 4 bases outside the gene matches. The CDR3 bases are TGTGCCAGCTCTGACAGGGCTTATCAGCCCCAGCATTTT. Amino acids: CASSDRAYQPQHF.